These 28 T cell receptor beta chains came from one sample sequenced in a study of T cells after yellow fever vaccination. TCRdb passed the 5' RACE reads through MiXCR, listing each CDR3 protein once. The sample yields roughly 120,000 distinct CDR3 sequences, 5.5% to 8% seen once. The material sequenced was CD4+ T cells sorted from PBMCs, taken around 45 days after the first yellow fever vaccination. These receptor sequences come from a man aged 18 to 35 who received the YFV17D yellow fever vaccine.

This clonotype was detected ten times or more. The chain uses TRBV20-1 and TRBJ2-7; no firm D call. Trimming removed 4 bases from V and 0 bases from J, with 10 bases in between. The germline V gene encodes CDR1 DFQATT and CDR2 SNEGSKA (reference sequence). The CDR3 length is 13 residues. The DNA for the CDR3 is TGCAGTGCTACCGATCGTGGCTCCTACGAGCAGTACGTC. Residues: CSATDRGSYEQYV.

This clonotype was detected many times. The gene calls are TRBV18 and TRBJ1-5; D not certain. V was shortened by 4 bases and J by 4 bases, with 5 bases between the two germline ends. The CDR3 is made up of 12 amino acids. Germline CDR1 is KGHSH and CDR2 is LQKENI. This CDR3 reads CASSQTNQPQHF. CDR3 coding DNA: TGTGCCAGCTCACAGACAAATCAGCCCCAGCATTTT.

Many counts were recorded for this clonotype. The chain combines TRBV18 with TRBJ2-2; D ambiguous. This CDR3 comprises 11 residues. The germline V gene has CDR1 KGHSH and CDR2 LQKENI. Trimming shortened V by 3 bases and J by 9 bases, and 5 bases separated the two germline ends. The DNA of the CDR3 is TGTGCCAGCTCACCTTCCTGGGAGCTGTTTTTT. Translated: CASSPSWELFF.

This clonotype was counted many times. The J gene is TRBJ1-4, the V gene TRBV7-9; the D is unclear. The CDR3 length is 13 residues. The germline CDR1 and CDR2 sequences are SEHNR and FQNEAQ (reference sequence). Trimming left V 5 bases short and J 8 bases short, with 12 bases between. For the CDR3, the DNA is TGTGCCAGCAGCCCCCGTGCAAAGGAAAAACTGTTTTTT. Translation: CASSPRAKEKLFF.

As for this clonotype: A read error may explain this, as a much larger clone is one base away. This chain links TRBV5-1 with TRBJ2-7; D uncertain. The CDR3 has 13 residues. Germline loops: CDR1 SGHRS, CDR2 YFSETQ. V lost 0 bases, J lost 3 bases, and 7 bases lay in between. The CDR3, as DNA: TGCGCCAGCAGCTTGGAAGCCAGCTACGAGCAGTACGTC. It encodes CASSLEASYEQYV.

This clonotype has ten or more counts. This chain links TRBV7-2 with TRBJ2-3, with D perhaps TRBD2 (6 bases). The CDR3 loop spans 14 amino acids. V shed 3 bases and J shed 5 bases, with 12 bases lying between them. CDR1 and CDR2 from the germline V gene are SGHTA and FQGNSA. The CDR3 sequence is CASSFDSGLDTQYF. Here the CDR3 DNA reads TGTGCCAGCAGCTTTGATAGCGGTCTAGATACGCAGTATTTT. Combining the CDR3 with reference TRBV7-2 and TRBJ2-3 gives the whole variable domain GAGVSQSPSNKVTEKGKDVELRCDPISGHTALYWYRQSLGQGLEFLIYFQGNSAPDKSGLPSDRFSAERTGGSVSTLTIQRTQQEDSAVYLCASSFDSGLDTQYFGPGTRLTVL.

This clonotype was found many times. The rearrangement joins TRBV9 to TRBJ1-1; D uncertain. The CDR3 covers 12 residues. Trimming took 0 bases from V and 6 from J, leaving 6 bases between them. CDR1 is SGDLS and CDR2 is YYNGEE in the germline V gene. The CDR3 protein is CASSVGSAEAFF. The DNA for the CDR3 is TGTGCCAGCAGCGTAGGCTCCGCTGAAGCTTTCTTT.

Note on this clonotype: This may arise from a read error, as a much more abundant clone is one base away. The rearrangement uses TRBV4-2 and TRBJ2-1; D tentatively reads TRBD1 or TRBD2 (6 bases each). The length of the CDR3 is 17 residues. CDR1 and CDR2 from the germline V gene are LGHNA and YNFKEQ. CDR3 DNA sequence: TGTGCCAGCAGCCGTAGGAGTAGGGGGGAAGGTAGCAATCAGCAGTTCTTC. Translating it yields CASSRRSRGEGSNQQFF.

This clonotype was detected ten times or more. The chain carries TRBV29-1 and TRBJ2-5, with D maybe TRBD2 (5 bases). V lost 6 bases to trimming and J lost 5 bases, with 16 bases between them. From germline, CDR1 is SQVTM and CDR2 ANQGSEA. There are 13 residues in the CDR3. CDR3 in DNA: TGCAGCGTGGAGGACCGGCCGGGGGAGACCCAGTACTTC. Translated, it gives CSVEDRPGETQYF.

In its sample, this clonotype was seen many times. CDR3 amino acids: CASSYRRVPNEQFF. The CDR3 region has the DNA TGTGCCAGCAGTTATCGAAGGGTCCCAAATGAGCAGTTCTTC. This chain links TRBV6-5 with TRBJ2-1, with D hard to call. Germline CDR1 and CDR2: MNHEY and SVGAGI. The V end lost 3 bases, the J end lost 7 bases, and 13 bases lay between the germline ends. The CDR3 covers 14 residues.

This clonotype has a count of ten or more. This chain links TRBV7-9 with TRBJ2-2; tentatively, D is TRBD1 (6 bases). The CDR3 totals 15 residues. The V gene's germline CDR1 is SEHNR and CDR2 FQNEAQ (reference sequence). Trimming took off 5 bases at V and 4 bases at J, with 14 bases between the two ends. The CDR3 coding sequence is TGTGCCAGCAGCCGCCAGGGGATCAGCACCGGGGAGCTGTTTTTT. It encodes CASSRQGISTGELFF.

In this sample, this clonotype turned up a few times. This chain links TRBV7-9 with TRBJ2-1, with D possibly TRBD2 on 7 matching bases. Germline CDR1 SEHNR, CDR2 FQNEAQ (reference sequence). The CDR3 consists of 17 residues. The V end was cut by 6 bases, the J end by 5 bases, with 23 bases between. The CDR3, as DNA: TGTGCCAGCAGTCGCATACAGACGTGGGGGGGCCACAATGAGCAGTTCTTC. Protein sequence: CASSRIQTWGGHNEQFF.

This clonotype appeared many times. This chain joins TRBV11-1 and TRBJ1-5, with 8 bases that match TRBD1. The germline gives CDR1 SGHAT, CDR2 FQDESV (reference sequence). The V gene end was trimmed by 5 bases and the J gene end by 6 bases; junction bases not matched to a gene: 24. This CDR3 is built from 20 residues. CDR3: CASSRWVGQGISGSAQPQHF. DNA for the CDR3: TGTGCCAGCAGCCGTTGGGTAGGACAGGGAATCTCAGGTTCAGCTCAGCCCCAGCATTTT.

Details on this clonotype: A much larger clone differs from this one at a single base, so this may be a read error. This CDR3 reads CSARDRVTNEELFF. For the CDR3, the DNA is TGCAGTGCTAGAGACCGAGTCACTAATGAAGAACTGTTTTTT. The chain combines TRBV20-1 with TRBJ1-4; no definite D call. This CDR3 has 14 residues. Germline V CDR1 and CDR2: DFQATT, SNEGSKA (reference sequence).

The CDR3 sequence is CAWIRDEKLFF. The CDR3 nucleotides are TGTGCCTGGATCCGAGATGAAAAACTGTTTTTT. V and J are TRBV30 and TRBJ1-4; no clear D gene. V was trimmed by 4 bases and J by 6 bases, leaving 6 bases between them. The V gene's germline CDR1 is GTSNPN and CDR2 SVGIG (reference sequence). CDR3 length: 11 amino acids. Using reference TRBV30 and TRBJ1-4 for the parts outside the CDR3, the full variable domain is SQTIHQWPATLVQPVGSPLSLECTVEGTSNPNLYWYRQAAGRGLQLLFYSVGIGQISSEVPQNLSASRPQDRQFILSSKKLLLSDSGFYLCAWIRDEKLFFGSGTQLSVL.

The table lists this clonotype with a count of one. With a much larger clone just one base away, this may be a read error. Likely a read error: the CDR3 ends without its conserved phenylalanine or tryptophan. The CDR3 protein is CASSLPSGSYNEQFS. CDR3 nucleotide sequence: TGTGCCAGCAGTTTGCCTAGCGGGTCATACAATGAGCAGTTCTCC. The genes are TRBV12-3 or TRBV12-4 and TRBJ2-1, with TRBD2 matching over 8 bases. CDR3 size: 15 residues. V was clipped by 3 bases and J by 4 bases; unmatched bases: 5.

This clonotype was counted many times. The DNA for the CDR3 is TGTGCCAGCAGCCGGGACCAAGAGACCCAGTACTTC. It encodes CASSRDQETQYF. The genes are TRBV12-3 or TRBV12-4 and TRBJ2-5; unclear D gene. The ends were cut back, 6 bases at V and 0 bases at J, with 5 bases in the middle. The CDR3 contains 12 residues.

In its sample, this clonotype was seen many times. The chain couples TRBV20-1 to TRBJ1-2; 8 positions match TRBD1. The CDR3 consists of 13 residues. CDR1 and CDR2 (germline): DFQATT, SNEGSKA (reference sequence). V gave up 3 bases and J gave up 3 bases; unmatched junction bases: 3. The CDR3 nucleotides read TGCAGTGCTAGGTCGACAGGGGACTATGGCTACACCTTC. Translation gives CSARSTGDYGYTF.

This clonotype was detected many times. The rearrangement uses TRBV7-6 and TRBJ2-3, with 15 bases aligning to TRBD2. The V gene's germline CDR1 is SGHVS and CDR2 FNYEAQ. This CDR3 spans 15 amino acids. The ends lost 6 bases at V and 6 bases at J; junction bases unmatched: 4. The chain's CDR3 is CASSGLAGGPDTQYF. The CDR3 nucleotides are TGTGCCAGCAGTGGACTAGCGGGGGGGCCGGATACGCAGTATTTT.

This clonotype was counted at least ten times. The chain combines TRBV11-1 with TRBJ1-1; D is unresolved. The CDR3 spans 14 residues. Per the germline V gene, CDR1 is SGHAT and CDR2 is FQDESV (reference sequence). The V end lost 1 base, the J end lost 6 bases, and 12 bases lay between the germline ends. The CDR3 loop is CASSLVTRLSEAFF. The CDR3 nucleotides are TGTGCCAGCAGCTTAGTAACGCGGCTGTCTGAAGCTTTCTTT.

This clonotype showed up many times. This chain joins TRBV6-4 and TRBJ2-1, with 8 bases aligning to TRBD2. Germline-derived CDR1 and CDR2 are MRHNA and SNTAGT. V dropped 5 bases and J dropped 7; count of bases not matched to a gene: 4. The CDR3 has 13 amino acids. This chain's CDR3 is CASSIGLANEQFF. CDR3 DNA: TGTGCCAGCAGTATCGGACTAGCTAATGAGCAGTTCTTC.

Worth noting for this clonotype: Being one base from a much bigger clone, this may be a read error. As DNA, the CDR3 is TGCAGTGCTAACGTCGGGCGGGGGCGAGATACGCAGTATTTT. The encoded protein is CSANVGRGRDTQYF. The chain uses TRBV20-1 and TRBJ2-3; possibly TRBD2 for D (7 bases). CDR1 is DFQATT, CDR2 SNEGSKA, per germline (reference sequence). The CDR3 is 14 residues long. Trimming took off 4 bases at V and 5 bases at J, with 16 bases between the two ends.

This clonotype was detected ten times or more. V and J are TRBV7-3 and TRBJ2-1; perhaps TRBD1 as D (6 bases). This CDR3 contains 14 residues. V lost 5 bases, J lost 3 bases, and 11 bases lay in between. From germline, CDR1 is SGHTA and CDR2 FQGTGA. The CDR3 reads CASSPGTYYNEQFF. CDR3 in DNA: TGTGCCAGCAGCCCGGGGACATACTACAATGAGCAGTTCTTC.

This clonotype has ten or more counts. The CDR3 DNA is TGTGCCAGCAGCTTAGCGTCAAGGGAATTTGACACCATATATTTT. This gives the protein CASSLASREFDTIYF. J is TRBJ1-3 and V is TRBV7-2; the D is unclear. Per the germline V gene, CDR1 is SGHTA and CDR2 is FQGNSA. The CDR3 is 15 residues long. V was clipped by 0 bases and J by 8 bases, with 14 bases between them.

This clonotype was detected ten times or more. The rearrangement links TRBV7-2 to TRBJ1-3; unclear D gene. Germline-derived CDR1 and CDR2 are SGHTA and FQGNSA. V shed 1 base and J shed 4 bases, with 8 bases lying between them. This CDR3 spans 14 amino acids. The CDR3 here is CASSLGFFGNTIYF. CDR3 DNA: TGTGCCAGCAGCTTAGGGTTCTTCGGAAACACCATATATTTT.

V is TRBV5-4 and J is TRBJ2-2; 12 bases fit TRBD2. The CDR3 runs 16 residues. The V and J ends lost 3 bases and 2 bases, in that order; junction bases with no gene match: 2. Germline CDR1 is SGHNT and CDR2 is YYREEE (reference sequence). The CDR3 nucleotides are TGTGCCAGCAGCTGGGGACTAGCGGGTAACACCGGGGAGCTGTTTTTT. Its protein product is CASSWGLAGNTGELFF.

The chain couples TRBV11-2 to TRBJ1-1; the D gene is possibly TRBD1 (5 bases). This CDR3 contains 18 residues. Germline V gene data show CDR1 as SGHAT and CDR2 as FQNNGV. The ends were cut back, 0 bases at V and 4 bases at J, with 21 bases in the middle. CDR3 sequence reads: CASSLDQRVALGGTEAFF. DNA of the CDR3: TGTGCCAGCAGCTTAGATCAGAGGGTAGCTTTGGGGGGCACTGAAGCTTTCTTT.

V gene TRBV28 combines with J gene TRBJ2-3; no firm D call. The germline V gene encodes CDR1 MDHEN and CDR2 SYDVKM. V was clipped by 4 bases and J by 2 bases, with 7 bases between them. CDR3 size: 13 residues. DNA for the CDR3: TGTGCCAGCAGTTCCTACCCCACAGATACGCAGTATTTT. This gives the protein CASSSYPTDTQYF.